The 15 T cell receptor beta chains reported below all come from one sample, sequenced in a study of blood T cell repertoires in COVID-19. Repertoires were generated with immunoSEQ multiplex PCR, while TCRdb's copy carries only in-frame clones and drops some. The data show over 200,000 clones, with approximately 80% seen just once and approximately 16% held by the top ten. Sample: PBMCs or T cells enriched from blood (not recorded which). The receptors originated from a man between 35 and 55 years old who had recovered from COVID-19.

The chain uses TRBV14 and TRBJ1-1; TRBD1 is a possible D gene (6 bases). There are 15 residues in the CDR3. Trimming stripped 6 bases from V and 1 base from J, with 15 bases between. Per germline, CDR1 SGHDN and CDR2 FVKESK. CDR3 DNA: TGTGCCAGCAGGGTATGGGCAGGGGCGAACACTGAAGCTTTCTTT. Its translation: CASRVWAGANTEAFF.

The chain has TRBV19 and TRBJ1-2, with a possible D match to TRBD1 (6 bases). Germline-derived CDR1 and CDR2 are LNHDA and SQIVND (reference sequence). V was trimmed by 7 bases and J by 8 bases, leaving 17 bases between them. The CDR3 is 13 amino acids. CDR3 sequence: CASTTGFYRGYTF. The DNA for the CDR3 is TGTGCCAGTACCACAGGGTTCTATCGGGGCTACACCTTC.

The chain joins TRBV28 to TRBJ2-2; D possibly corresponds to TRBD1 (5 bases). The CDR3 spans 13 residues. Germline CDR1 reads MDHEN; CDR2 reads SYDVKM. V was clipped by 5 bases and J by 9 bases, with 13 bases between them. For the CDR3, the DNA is TGTGCCAGCAGTGGACAAGGGATCAGGGAGCTGTTTTTT. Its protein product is CASSGQGIRELFF. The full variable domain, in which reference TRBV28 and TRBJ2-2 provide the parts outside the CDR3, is DVKVTQSSRYLVKRTGEKVFLECVQDMDHENMFWYRQDPGLGLRLIYFSYDVKMKEKGDIPEGYSVSREKKERFSLILESASTNQTSMYLCASSGQGIRELFFGEGSRLTVL.

The DNA of the CDR3 is TGTGCTAGTGCCGCCTCCGGTGCAGATACGCAGTATTTT. This gives the protein CASAASGADTQYF. The chain joins TRBV12-5 to TRBJ2-3; no clear D. Germline V gene lookup returns CDR1 LGHNT and CDR2 FRNRAP. The CDR3 runs 13 residues. The V end lost 7 bases, the J end lost 4 bases, and 12 bases lay between the germline ends. Using reference TRBV12-5 and TRBJ2-3 for the parts outside the CDR3, the full variable domain is DARVTQTPRHKVTEMGQEVTMRCQPILGHNTVFWYRQTMMQGLELLAYFRNRAPLDDSGMPKDRFSAEMPDATLATLKIQPSEPRDSAVYFCASAASGADTQYFGPGTRLTVL.

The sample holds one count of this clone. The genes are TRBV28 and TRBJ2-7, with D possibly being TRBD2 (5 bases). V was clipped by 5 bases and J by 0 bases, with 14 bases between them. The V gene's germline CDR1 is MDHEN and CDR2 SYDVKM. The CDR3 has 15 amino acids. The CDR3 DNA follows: TGTGCCAGCAGTCCCCCGGACCTAGCCTCCTACGAGCAGTACTTC. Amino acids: CASSPPDLASYEQYF.

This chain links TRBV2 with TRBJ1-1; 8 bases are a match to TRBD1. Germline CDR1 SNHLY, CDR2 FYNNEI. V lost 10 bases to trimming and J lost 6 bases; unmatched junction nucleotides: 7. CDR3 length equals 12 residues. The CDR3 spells CAIRQGRAEAFF. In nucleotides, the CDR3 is TGTGCCATCAGACAGGGGCGGGCTGAAGCTTTCTTT.

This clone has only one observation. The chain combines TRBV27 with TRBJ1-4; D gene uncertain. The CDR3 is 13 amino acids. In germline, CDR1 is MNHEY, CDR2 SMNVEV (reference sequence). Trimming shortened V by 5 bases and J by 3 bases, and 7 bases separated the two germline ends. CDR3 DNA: TGTGCCAGCAGTCCGCGGGCTAATGAAAAACTGTTTTTT. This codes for CASSPRANEKLFF.

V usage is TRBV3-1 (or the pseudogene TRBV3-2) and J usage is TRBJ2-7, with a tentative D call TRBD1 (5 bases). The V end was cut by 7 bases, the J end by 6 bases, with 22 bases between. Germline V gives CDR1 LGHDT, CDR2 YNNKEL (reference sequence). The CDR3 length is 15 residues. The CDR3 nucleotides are TGTGCCAGCACCGACAGTGGAAGAGACTTCTTCGAGCAGTACTTC. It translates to CASTDSGRDFFEQYF.

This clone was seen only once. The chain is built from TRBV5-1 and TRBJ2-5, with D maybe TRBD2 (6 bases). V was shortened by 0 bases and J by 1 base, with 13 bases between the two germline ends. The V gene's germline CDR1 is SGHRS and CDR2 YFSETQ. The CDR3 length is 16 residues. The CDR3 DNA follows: TGCGCCAGCAGCTTGGCGGCGGGAAATCCCCAAGAGACCCAGTACTTC. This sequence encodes CASSLAAGNPQETQYF.

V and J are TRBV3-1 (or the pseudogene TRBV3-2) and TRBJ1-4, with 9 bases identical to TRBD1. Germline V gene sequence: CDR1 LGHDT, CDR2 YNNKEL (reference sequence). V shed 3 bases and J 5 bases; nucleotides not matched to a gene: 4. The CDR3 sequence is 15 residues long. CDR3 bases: TGTGCCAGCAGCCATGCCGGGACAGGGAATGAAAAACTGTTTTTT. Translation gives CASSHAGTGNEKLFF.

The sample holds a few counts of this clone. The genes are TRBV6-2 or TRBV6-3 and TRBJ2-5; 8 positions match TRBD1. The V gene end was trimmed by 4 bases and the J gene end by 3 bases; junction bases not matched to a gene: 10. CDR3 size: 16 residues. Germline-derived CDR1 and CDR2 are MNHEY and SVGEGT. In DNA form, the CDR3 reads TGTGCCAGCAGTTTCGATAGGGACAGGCCCAAAGAGACCCAGTACTTC. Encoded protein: CASSFDRDRPKETQYF.

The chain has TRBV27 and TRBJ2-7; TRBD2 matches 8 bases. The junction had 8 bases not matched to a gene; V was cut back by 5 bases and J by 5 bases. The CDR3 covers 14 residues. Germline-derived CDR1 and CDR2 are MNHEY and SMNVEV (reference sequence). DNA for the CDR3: TGTGCCAGCAGTATAGGACGGCGGGGGGACGAGCAGTACTTC. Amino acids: CASSIGRRGDEQYF.

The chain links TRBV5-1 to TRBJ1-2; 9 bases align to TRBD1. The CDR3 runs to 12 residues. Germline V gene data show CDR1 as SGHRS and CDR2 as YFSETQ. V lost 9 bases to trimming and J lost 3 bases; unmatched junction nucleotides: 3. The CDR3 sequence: CATGTGYYGYTF. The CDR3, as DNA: TGCGCCACCGGGACAGGGTACTATGGCTACACCTTC.

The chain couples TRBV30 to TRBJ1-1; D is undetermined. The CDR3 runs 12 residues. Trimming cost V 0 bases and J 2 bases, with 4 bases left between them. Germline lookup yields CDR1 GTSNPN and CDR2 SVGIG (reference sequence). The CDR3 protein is CAWSVGNTEAFF. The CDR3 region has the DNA TGTGCCTGGAGTGTCGGTAACACTGAAGCTTTCTTT. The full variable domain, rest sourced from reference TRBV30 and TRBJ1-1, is SQTIHQWPATLVQPVGSPLSLECTVEGTSNPNLYWYRQAAGRGLQLLFYSVGIGQISSEVPQNLSASRPQDRQFILSSKKLLLSDSGFYLCAWSVGNTEAFFGQGTRLTVV.

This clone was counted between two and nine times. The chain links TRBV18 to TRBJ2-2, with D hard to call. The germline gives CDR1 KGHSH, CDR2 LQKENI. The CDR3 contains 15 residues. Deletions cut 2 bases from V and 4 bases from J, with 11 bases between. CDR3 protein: CASSPRPGSTGELFF. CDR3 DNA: TGTGCCAGCTCACCAAGGCCGGGTTCCACCGGGGAGCTGTTTTTT.